This T cell receptor beta chain was found in a study of T cells in severe cutaneous drug reactions (dated by TCRdb to about 2019). Turning to the overall study: Patients were recruited between about 2011 and 2018 from Taiwan, Thailand and a European registry network. Enrollment was limited to patients whose SJS/TEN or DRESS diagnosis was probable or definite according to RegiSCAR criteria. Assignment of the culprit drug relied on both the Naranjo algorithm and the ALDEN drug causality algorithm. Blister fluids/cells, PBMC and other biological samples were taken from patients in the acute stage or the recovery stage. Bulk TCR sequencing was combined with single-cell sequencing, quantitative PCR validation, functional assays and transgenic mouse experiments. The libraries were made with iRepertoire multiplex PCR, and the authors referred to a comparison in which iRepertoire and 5' RACE methods, with or without UMI, captured abundant clonotypes to a similar degree.

Library preparation used the iRepertoire multiplex PCR system with TCR subtype-specific primers for both bulk and single-cell sequencing. Multiplex PCR with primers targeting V, D and J gene regions was used to generate bulk TCR beta libraries. Each sample contributed roughly 100-500 ng of RNA as input for preparing the bulk TCR library. Bulk TCR beta amplicons were sequenced on an Illumina MiSeq. Per the original workflow: Sample misassignments and low-quality sequencing reads were filtered out during quality control steps. The amino acids lying between the V-gene Y[YFLI]C motif and the J-segment [FW]GXGT motif were defined as CDR3. TRBV and TRBJ gene assignments and CDR3 clonotypes followed the IMGT database. TRBV expression in each sample was normalized to the mean expression of the same gene in PBMC from some 44 healthy donors. The reads were reprocessed in TCRdb, with one entry per CDR3 protein sequence and no accompanying DNA. The V and J calls come from TCRdb's annotation, not from the publication. The sample's table covers 9,500 to 13,000 distinct CDR3 sequences. The ten largest clonotypes hold less than 25% of the sample.

General study outcomes and caveats: A public TCRbeta CDR3 was found in all seven CBZ-SJS/TEN blister samples (mean approximately 14%) but was undetectable or scarce in tolerant-control and healthy-donor PBMC. Whether the public TCR generalizes to SJS/TEN caused by other drugs was noted by the authors as still needing further study. CBZ-SJS/TEN patients showed strongly increased TRBV12-4 usage, with averages of around 30% in blister cells and about 5% in PBMC.

The cysteine opens and the phenylalanine closes a CDR3 of 13 amino acids. DNA for this receptor is not on file. Taken from the germline V gene (reference sequence), the CDR1 and CDR2 loops are DFQATT and SNEGSKA. The donors whose samples were sequenced had carbamazepine-induced Stevens-Johnson syndrome or toxic epidermal necrolysis (CBZ-SJS/TEN). To look for drug-specific clonotypes, next-generation sequencing was used to profile the T cell receptor repertoires of patients with drug-induced severe cutaneous adverse reactions. The RNA source was either peripheral blood mononuclear cells or blister cells from skin lesions. On this clonotype: Its antigen remains unidentified.

Sequenced sample: cells from a skin blister. The cell subset or site label for this specimen denotes: unsorted cells from skin lesion blisters. The sequence was obtained from a human donor with Stevens-Johnson syndrome, a severe cutaneous drug reaction. The receptor chain draws on TRBV20-1 and TRBJ1-4; TCRdb's D call, TRBD1, is unchecked because there is no DNA. CDR3 protein: CSASKGEREKLFF.